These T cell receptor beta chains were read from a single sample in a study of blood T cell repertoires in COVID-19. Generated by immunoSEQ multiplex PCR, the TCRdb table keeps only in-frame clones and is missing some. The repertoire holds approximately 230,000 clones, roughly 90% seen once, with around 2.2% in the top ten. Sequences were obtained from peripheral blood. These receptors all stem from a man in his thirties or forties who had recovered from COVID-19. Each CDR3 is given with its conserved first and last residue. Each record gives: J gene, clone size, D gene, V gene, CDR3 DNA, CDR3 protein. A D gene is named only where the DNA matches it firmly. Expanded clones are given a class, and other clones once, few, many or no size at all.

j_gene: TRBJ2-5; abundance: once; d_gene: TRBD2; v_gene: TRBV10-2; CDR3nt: TGCGCCAGCAGGCTAGCGGGGGGGGAGACCCAGTACTTC; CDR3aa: CASRLAGGETQYF
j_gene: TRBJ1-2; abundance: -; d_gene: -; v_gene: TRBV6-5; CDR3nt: TGTGCCAGCCTCAACAGAATCTATGGCTACACCTTC; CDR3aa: CASLNRIYGYTF
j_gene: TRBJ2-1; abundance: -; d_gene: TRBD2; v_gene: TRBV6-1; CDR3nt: TGTGCCAGCAGTGAGGGACTAGCGGGGGCCTTGAACGACAATGAGCAGTTCTTC; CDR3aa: CASSEGLAGALNDNEQFF
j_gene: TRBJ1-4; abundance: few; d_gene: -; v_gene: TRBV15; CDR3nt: TGTGCCACCAGCAGAGATTCGGTCCCGGAAAAACTGTTTTTT; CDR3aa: CATSRDSVPEKLFF
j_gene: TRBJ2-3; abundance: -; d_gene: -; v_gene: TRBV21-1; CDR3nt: TGTGCCAGCAGCAAATCAGGCCAGCGGGGGGCCGATACGCAGTATTTT; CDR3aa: CASSKSGQRGADTQYF
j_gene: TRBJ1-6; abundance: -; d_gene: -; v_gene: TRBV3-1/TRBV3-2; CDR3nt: TGTGCCAGCAGCCAGAGGGAGACTAATTCACCCCTCCACTTT; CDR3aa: CASSQRETNSPLHF
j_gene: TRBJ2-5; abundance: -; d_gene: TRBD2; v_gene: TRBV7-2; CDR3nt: TGTGCCAGCAGCTTCGGACTAGCGGGGGGTAGGGAGACCCAGTACTTC; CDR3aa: CASSFGLAGGRETQYF
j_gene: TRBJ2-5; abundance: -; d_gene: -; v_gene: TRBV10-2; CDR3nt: TGCGCCAGCAGTGGACCGGGGGGCCGCCAAGAGACCCAGTACTTC; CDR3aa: CASSGPGGRQETQYF
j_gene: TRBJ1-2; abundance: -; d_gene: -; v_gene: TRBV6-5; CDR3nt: TGTGCAGCAGAAGGGGGAAGTAACTATGGCTACACCTTC; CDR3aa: CAAEGGSNYGYTF
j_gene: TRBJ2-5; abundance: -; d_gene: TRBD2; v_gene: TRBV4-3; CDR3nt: TGCGCCAGCAGCCACTCGATGGGGGTAGCGGGGGGCCTAGGTCAAAAGACCCAGTACTTC; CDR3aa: CASSHSMGVAGGLGQKTQYF
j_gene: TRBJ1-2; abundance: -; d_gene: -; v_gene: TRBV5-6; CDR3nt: TGTGCCAGCAGCTTGGGGGAGGGGGTTTATGGCTACACCTTC; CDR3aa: CASSLGEGVYGYTF
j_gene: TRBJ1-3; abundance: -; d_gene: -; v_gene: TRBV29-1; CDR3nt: TGCAGCGTTGCCCTGAGCTCTGGAAACACCATATATTTT; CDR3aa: CSVALSSGNTIYF
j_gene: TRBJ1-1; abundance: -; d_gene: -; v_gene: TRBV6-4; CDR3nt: TGTGCCAGCAGTGCCCAGACAGGTAACACTGAAGCTTTCTTT; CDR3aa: CASSAQTGNTEAFF
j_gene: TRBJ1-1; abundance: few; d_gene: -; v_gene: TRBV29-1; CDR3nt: TGCAGCGTTGAAGTTCCCATCGGGGGGCCGGCTGAAGCTTTCTTT; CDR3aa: CSVEVPIGGPAEAFF
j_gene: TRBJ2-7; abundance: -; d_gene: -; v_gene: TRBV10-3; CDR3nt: TGTGCCATCAGCCACCCCGGGGTAGCGCCTACCTACGAGCAGTACTTC; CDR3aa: CAISHPGVAPTYEQYF
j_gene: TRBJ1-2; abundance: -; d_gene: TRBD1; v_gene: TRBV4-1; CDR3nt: TGCGCCAGCAGCCACCTGGGACAGGGTGGAGTGGCCAACTATGGCTACACCTTC; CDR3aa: CASSHLGQGGVANYGYTF
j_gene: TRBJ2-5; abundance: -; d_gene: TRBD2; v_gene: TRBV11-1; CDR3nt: TGTGCCAGCAGCTTACGGCGGGGGAGTGAGACCCAGTACTTC; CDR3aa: CASSLRRGSETQYF
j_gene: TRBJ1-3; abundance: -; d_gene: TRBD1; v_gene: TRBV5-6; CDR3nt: TGTGCCAGCAGCTTGGTGTTACCAGGGGGCTTTGGAAACACCATATATTTT; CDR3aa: CASSLVLPGGFGNTIYF
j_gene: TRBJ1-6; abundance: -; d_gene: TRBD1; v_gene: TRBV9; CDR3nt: TGTGCCAGCAGCGTCCGGGACAGGGGATTAACACCCCTCCACTTT; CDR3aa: CASSVRDRGLTPLHF
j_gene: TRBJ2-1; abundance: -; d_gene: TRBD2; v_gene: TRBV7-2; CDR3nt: TGTGCCAGCAGCTTACGCAGGGGACTAGCGGGGTACAATGAGCAGTTCTTC; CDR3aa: CASSLRRGLAGYNEQFF
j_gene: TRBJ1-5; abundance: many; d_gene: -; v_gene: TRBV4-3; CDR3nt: TGCGCCAGCAGCCAGCAGCAGGGGAGCAATCAGCCCCAGCATTTT; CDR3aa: CASSQQQGSNQPQHF
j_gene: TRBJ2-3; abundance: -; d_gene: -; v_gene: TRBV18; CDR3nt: TGTGCCAGCTCACCCGGAGATACGCAGTATTTT; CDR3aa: CASSPGDTQYF
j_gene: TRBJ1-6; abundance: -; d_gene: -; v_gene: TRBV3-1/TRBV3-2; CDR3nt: TGTGCCAGCAGCCAAGAAGCCGGGCCCCTCCACTTT; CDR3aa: CASSQEAGPLHF
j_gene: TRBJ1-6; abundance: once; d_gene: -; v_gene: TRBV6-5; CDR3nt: TGTGCCAGCAGTTACTCGTCCGGGGTAGGGCCCCTCCACTTT; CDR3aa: CASSYSSGVGPLHF
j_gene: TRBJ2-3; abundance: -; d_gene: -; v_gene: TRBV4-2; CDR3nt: TGTGCCAGCAGCCAAGGGGGGCCAGATACGCAGTATTTT; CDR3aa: CASSQGGPDTQYF
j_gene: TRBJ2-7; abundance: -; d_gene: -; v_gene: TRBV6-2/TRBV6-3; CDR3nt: TGTGCCAGCAGTTTCTCCCTGTCGTCCTACGAGCAGTACTTC; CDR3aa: CASSFSLSSYEQYF
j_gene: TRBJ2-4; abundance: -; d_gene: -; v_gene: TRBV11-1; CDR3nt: TGTGCCAGCAGCTTAGCGCAGAACATTCAGTACTTC; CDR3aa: CASSLAQNIQYF
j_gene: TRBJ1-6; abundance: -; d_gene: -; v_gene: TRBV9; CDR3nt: TGTGCCAGCAGCTTGGGGGGGACTCCAGACACCTTCACCCTCCACTTT; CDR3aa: CASSLGGTPDTFTLHF
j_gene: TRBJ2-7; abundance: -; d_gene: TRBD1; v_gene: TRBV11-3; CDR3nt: TGTGCCAGCAGTCAGTCTCCGGGACAGGGGGACGAGCAGTACTTC; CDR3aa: CASSQSPGQGDEQYF
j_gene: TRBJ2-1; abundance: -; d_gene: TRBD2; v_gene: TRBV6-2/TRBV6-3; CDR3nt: TGTGCCAGCAGTTATCGCGTAGGGACTAGTGAAAATGAGCAGTTCTTC; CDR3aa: CASSYRVGTSENEQFF
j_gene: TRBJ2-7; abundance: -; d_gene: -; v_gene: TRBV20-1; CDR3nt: TGCAGTGCTAGTCTCTCCTACGAGCAGTACTTC; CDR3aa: CSASLSYEQYF
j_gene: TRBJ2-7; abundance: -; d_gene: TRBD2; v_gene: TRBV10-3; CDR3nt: TGTGCCATCAGTGCCCAGCGCGGGGGTTTGTATCACGAGCAGTACTTC; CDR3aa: CAISAQRGGLYHEQYF
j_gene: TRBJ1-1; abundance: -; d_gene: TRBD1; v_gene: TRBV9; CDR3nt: TGTGCCAGCAGCGTAGAAACAGGGGGGACTGAAGCTTTCTTT; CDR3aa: CASSVETGGTEAFF
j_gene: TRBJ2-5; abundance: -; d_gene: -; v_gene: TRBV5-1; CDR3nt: TGCGCCAGCAGCAGCGGAGAAGCCGAGACCCAGTACTTC; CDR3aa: CASSSGEAETQYF
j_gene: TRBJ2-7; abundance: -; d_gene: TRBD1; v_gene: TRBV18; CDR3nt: TGTGCCAGCTCCCCGGACAGGCTCCACGAGCAGTACTTC; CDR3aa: CASSPDRLHEQYF
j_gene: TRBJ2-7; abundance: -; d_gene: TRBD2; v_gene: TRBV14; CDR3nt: TGTGCCAGCAGTGGTCCTTTCGGGCTAGCGGAGCCCTACGAGCAGTACTTC; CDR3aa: CASSGPFGLAEPYEQYF
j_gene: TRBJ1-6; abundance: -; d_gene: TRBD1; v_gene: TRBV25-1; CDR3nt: TGTGCCAGCAGTGAGACAGGGGGATGGTCCTATAATTCACCCCTCCACTTT; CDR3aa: CASSETGGWSYNSPLHF
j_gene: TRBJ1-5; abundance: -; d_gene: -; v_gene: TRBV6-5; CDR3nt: TGTGCCAGCAGGACAGGTCACGGACAGCCCCAGCATTTT; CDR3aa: CASRTGHGQPQHF
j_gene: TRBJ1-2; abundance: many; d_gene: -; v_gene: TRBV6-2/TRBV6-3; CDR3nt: TGTGCCAGCAGTAGGGACATCGGCCCCTATGGCTACACCTTC; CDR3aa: CASSRDIGPYGYTF
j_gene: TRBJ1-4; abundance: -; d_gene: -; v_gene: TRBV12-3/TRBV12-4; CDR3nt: TGTGCCAGCATGACGGAGGCGAATGAAAAACTGTTTTTT; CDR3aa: CASMTEANEKLFF
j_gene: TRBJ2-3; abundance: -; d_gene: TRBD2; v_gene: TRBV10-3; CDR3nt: TGTGCCATCAGTGCCCCCCCCGGAGCGGGGGCCAATAGCACAGATACGCAGTATTTT; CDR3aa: CAISAPPGAGANSTDTQYF
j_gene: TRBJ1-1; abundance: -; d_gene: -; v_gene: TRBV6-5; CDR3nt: TGTGCCAGCAGCGACTCGAGGGTGACTGAAGCTTTCTTT; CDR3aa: CASSDSRVTEAFF
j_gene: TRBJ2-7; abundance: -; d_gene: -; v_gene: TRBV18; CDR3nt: TGTGCCAGCTCACCACGAAACGGGGAGCCCTACGAGCAGTACTTC; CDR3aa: CASSPRNGEPYEQYF
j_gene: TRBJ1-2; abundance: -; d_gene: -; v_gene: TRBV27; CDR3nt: TGTGCCAGCAGTTGGGCCAGCTCTAACTATGGCTACACCTTC; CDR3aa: CASSWASSNYGYTF
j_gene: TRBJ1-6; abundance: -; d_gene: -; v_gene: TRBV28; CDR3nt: TGTGCCAGCAGTCTGAGGGCGCACTCCTATAATTCACCCCTCCACTTT; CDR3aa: CASSLRAHSYNSPLHF
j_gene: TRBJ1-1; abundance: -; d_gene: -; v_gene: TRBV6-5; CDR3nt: TGTGCCAGCAGTCAGGGAAAGAACACTGAAGCTTTCTTT; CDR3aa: CASSQGKNTEAFF
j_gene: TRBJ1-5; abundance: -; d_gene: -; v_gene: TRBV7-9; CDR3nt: TGTGCCAGCAGCTTAGCGGGCGGGGGGAGCAATCAGCCCCAGCATTTT; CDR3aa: CASSLAGGGSNQPQHF
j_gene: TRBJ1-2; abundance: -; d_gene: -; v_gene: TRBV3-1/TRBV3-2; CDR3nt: TGTGCCAGCAGCCAACCGGGGGGTGGCTACACCTTC; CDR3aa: CASSQPGGGYTF
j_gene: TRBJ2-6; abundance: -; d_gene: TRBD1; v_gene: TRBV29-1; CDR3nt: TGCAGCGCCCGGACAGGGGGAGAGTCAGGGGGCTCTGGGGCCAACGTCCTGACTTTC; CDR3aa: CSARTGGESGGSGANVLTF
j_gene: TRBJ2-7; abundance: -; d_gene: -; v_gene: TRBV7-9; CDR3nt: TGTGCCAGCAGCTTAGCGTCACAGGGTCACGAGCAGTACTTC; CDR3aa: CASSLASQGHEQYF
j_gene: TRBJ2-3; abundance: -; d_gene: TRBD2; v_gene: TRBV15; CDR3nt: TGTGCCACCAGCAGAGATCTGGCTAGCGGGGGTCATACGCAGTATTTT; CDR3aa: CATSRDLASGGHTQYF